A selection of T cell receptor beta chains follows, all from one sample in a study of T cell repertoires in cytomegalovirus infection. These receptors' targets are unknown. TCRdb analysed the reads with MiXCR anew, one entry per CDR3 protein. The sample consists of around 770,000 distinct CDR3 sequences, almost 30% of them appearing once. The sample consisted of cultured CD8+ T cells from PBMCs, taken from culture after CMV antigen stimulation. The receptor source for this set is a human donor in good health (CMV status not recorded). Some clones in this sample may be carry-over from other donors' samples. The CDR3 runs from the conserved cysteine through the conserved F or W. The D gene is left open where the match is weak. Clone size is stated in some rows and not others, as once, few, many or a class when expanded.

d_call: -; clone_size: -; j_call: TRBJ2-1; v_call: TRBV25-1; cdr3_aa: CASSESYSSWSEQFF
d_call: -; clone_size: -; j_call: TRBJ2-3; v_call: TRBV5-3; cdr3_aa: CASSGSSRGRPSQSTDTQYF
d_call: TRBD2; clone_size: -; j_call: TRBJ2-3; v_call: TRBV6-1; cdr3_aa: CASSWRTSGADTQYF
d_call: -; clone_size: -; j_call: TRBJ1-2; v_call: TRBV2; cdr3_aa: CASSEPGGTVFGYTF
d_call: -; clone_size: -; j_call: TRBJ2-7; v_call: TRBV10-1; cdr3_aa: CASSDKDSHYEQYF
d_call: TRBD1; clone_size: few; j_call: TRBJ1-1; v_call: TRBV4-1; cdr3_aa: CASSPLQGVNTEAFF
d_call: -; clone_size: -; j_call: TRBJ2-5; v_call: TRBV29-1; cdr3_aa: CSVVSTETQETQYF
d_call: -; clone_size: few; j_call: TRBJ1-6; v_call: TRBV28; cdr3_aa: CASGGGDRISPLHF
d_call: -; clone_size: few; j_call: TRBJ1-5; v_call: TRBV7-8; cdr3_aa: CASSKGVNGNQPQHF
d_call: -; clone_size: few; j_call: TRBJ1-4; v_call: TRBV7-9; cdr3_aa: CASSQPRDIMRTNEKLFF
d_call: TRBD2; clone_size: -; j_call: TRBJ2-3; v_call: TRBV7-6; cdr3_aa: CASSWGPLSGGRQGTDTQYF